This T cell receptor (beta chain) came from a study of blood T cell repertoires in COVID-19 (dated by TCRdb to the early 2020s). Describing the broader study: Samples from collaborators originated in the United States, Italy and Spain and spanned both the acute and convalescent phases of COVID-19. The prospective study material was composed of cDNA or gDNA derived from T cells, B-cell-depleted T cells, or PBMCs. The dataset comprised deeply sampled blood TCRbeta repertoires from subjects exposed to, actively infected with, or recovered from COVID-19. The repertoires were released in a freely available public database intended as a resource for research on the immune response to SARS-CoV-2. The samples were drawn from the first 160 participants of the ongoing ImmuneRACE study and from 950 to 1,500 subjects provided by 6 global collaborators. A de-identified subject ID, COVID-19 status, age in years and sex were almost always included in the sample metadata. Where HLA class I and class II types were available, the types were taken from metadata supplied by the sample provider, not from assay-based typing.

In the prospective study, participants were about 18 to 100 years old, resided in approximately 22 geographic areas of the United States, and were enrolled through a virtual design. Cohort assignment in the prospective study relied on participant-reported clinical history from a screening survey and a study questionnaire. ImmuneRACE Cohort 3 recovered participants were defined by two consecutive negative NP/OP PCR tests, healthcare professional clearance, or symptom resolution. In the prospective study, whole blood, serum and a nasopharyngeal or oropharyngeal swab were collected from each participant by mobile phlebotomists. Additional blood draws and questionnaires over an approximately two-month period could optionally be provided by prospective study participants. Prospective study blood samples were shipped either frozen or at room temperature before DNA extraction. On this clone: Its cognate antigen has yet to be identified. It has no much larger one-base neighbor in the sample; base qualities were not kept.

The CDR3 spans 16 residues, from the cysteine through the phenylalanine. Of the read, only the CDR3 DNA is kept; its 48 bases are in frame from base 1. The germline V gene encodes CDR1 SGHTA and CDR2 FQGNSA. After removal of 1 base from V and 5 bases from J, the junction retains 5 bases not matched to a gene. TCRbeta CDR3 regions were amplified from genomic DNA using the immunoSEQ Assay, a bias-controlled multiplex PCR. The study's processing was this. Within the assay, amplification of reference gene primers was used to estimate how many nucleated cells each sample contained. To quantify the absolute abundance of each unique TCRbeta CDR3 rearrangement, sequence reads were collapsed and filtered. For each sample, productive Simpson clonality was calculated by taking the square root of Simpson's diversity index across productive rearrangements. TCRdb mirrors the immuneACCESS table, restricted to in-frame sequences. Some clones are absent from its copies; in checked studies, under half trace to an unresolved V gene, and the reason for the others is unknown. V and J calls and clone size follow that table, whereas D and trimming were derived from the DNA. The sample table records some 260,000 clones; about 89% of these occur just once. The top ten clonotypes cover roughly 8.6% of the sample.

The investigation overall reported the following: How much clinical and demographic metadata was included differed by source and by participant, and the metadata was provided uncurated.

The receptor was isolated from a man aged 35 to 55 who had recovered from COVID-19. Sequences were obtained from PBMCs or T cells enriched from blood (not recorded which). The chain joins TRBV7-2 to TRBJ2-2; the central 9 bases match TRBD1. CDR3 sequence: CASSLGGTGITGELFF. The DNA reads TGTGCCAGCAGCTTAGGTGGGACAGGGATTACCGGGGAGCTGTTTTTT. The variable domain in full, with residues beyond the CDR3 obtained from the reference TRBV7-2 and TRBJ2-2 genes, is GAGVSQSPSNKVTEKGKDVELRCDPISGHTALYWYRQSLGQGLEFLIYFQGNSAPDKSGLPSDRFSAERTGGSVSTLTIQRTQQEDSAVYLCASSLGGTGITGELFFGEGSRLTVL.